Listed below are T cell receptor beta chains from one sample, sequenced in a study of vaccination and CD4 T cells after COVID-19. TCRdb re-analysed the PCR reads in MiXCR, keeping a single row per CDR3 protein. The profile shows approximately 17,000 distinct CDR3 sequences, roughly 62% of them singletons. Sequenced here: CD4+ T cells from blood, sampled after SARS-CoV-2 vaccination. The receptors shown here come from a human donor who had recovered from COVID-19. Each CDR3 is given with its conserved first and last residue. D genes are given only for firm matches. Only part of the rows carry a size: once, few, many, or a class if the clone is expanded.

TRBV20-1	TRBJ1-5	few	-	TGCGGTATACAGGGAGTGTTCGGAAATCAGCCCCAGCATTTT	CGIQGVFGNQPQHF
TRBV7-9	TRBJ1-5	-	-	TGTGCCAGCAGCCAAGTTTATCAGTACAATCAGCCCCAGCATTTT	CASSQVYQYNQPQHF
TRBV27	TRBJ2-7	once	TRBD1	TGTGCCAGCAGTGTCCGGGACAGGGACTCCGAGCAGTACTTC	CASSVRDRDSEQYF
TRBV7-3	TRBJ1-2	-	-	TGTGCCAGCAGCCCCCCTCTCACGGCAACCGAGGGCTACACCTTC	CASSPPLTATEGYTF
TRBV10-1	TRBJ2-5	-	-	TGCGCCAGCAGTGATACTTACTTGCGGGACAAAGAGACCCAGTACTTC	CASSDTYLRDKETQYF
TRBV20-1	TRBJ2-5	-	TRBD2	TGCAGTGTTTCGAGCCGACTAGCGGGTCCCCAAGAGACCCAGTACTTC	CSVSSRLAGPQETQYF
TRBV20-1	TRBJ1-1	-	-	TGCAGTGCAGGACGGAAGGATGAAGCTTTCTTT	CSAGRKDEAFF
TRBV6-1	TRBJ1-2	once	-	TGTGCCAGCAGACACGGCCGCGGCGGGTATGGCTACACCTTC	CASRHGRGGYGYTF
TRBV2	TRBJ2-5	few	-	TGTGCCAGCAGTGGGGCGGAACACCAAGAGACCCAGTACTTC	CASSGAEHQETQYF
TRBV10-3	TRBJ2-3	-	-	TGTGCCATCAGTGAGTCGAATTATTTTGATAGTGACTACACAGATACGCAGTATTTT	CAISESNYFDSDYTDTQYF
TRBV19	TRBJ1-2	few	-	TGTGCCAGTAGTCCCGCGGGGGGCAGAGGCTATGGCTACACCTTC	CASSPAGGRGYGYTF
TRBV11-2	TRBJ2-1	-	TRBD2	TGTGCCAGCAGCCCCGTCAGCGGGAGGCTCCCCGAGGGGTTCTTC	CASSPVSGRLPEGFF
TRBV28	TRBJ2-7	-	-	TGTGCCAGCAGCTCTCCCCCCGGCAGGAGGACCTACGAGCAGTACTTC	CASSSPPGRRTYEQYF
TRBV5-1	TRBJ2-5	-	TRBD2	TGCGCCAGCAGCAGGGGACTAGCGGGAGGGCCCTCGGAAGAGACCCAGTACTTC	CASSRGLAGGPSEETQYF
TRBV7-2	TRBJ1-2	few	-	TGTGCCAGCAGTTCAGGCGGGGATAACTATGGCTACACCTTC	CASSSGGDNYGYTF
TRBV20-1	TRBJ2-7	few	-	TGCAGTGGCAGACCTAGTTTCGATGAGCAGTACTTC	CSGRPSFDEQYF
TRBV6-2/TRBV6-3	TRBJ1-1	-	-	TGTGCCAGCACCAGGGGTAGGGACACTGAAGCTTTCTTT	CASTRGRDTEAFF